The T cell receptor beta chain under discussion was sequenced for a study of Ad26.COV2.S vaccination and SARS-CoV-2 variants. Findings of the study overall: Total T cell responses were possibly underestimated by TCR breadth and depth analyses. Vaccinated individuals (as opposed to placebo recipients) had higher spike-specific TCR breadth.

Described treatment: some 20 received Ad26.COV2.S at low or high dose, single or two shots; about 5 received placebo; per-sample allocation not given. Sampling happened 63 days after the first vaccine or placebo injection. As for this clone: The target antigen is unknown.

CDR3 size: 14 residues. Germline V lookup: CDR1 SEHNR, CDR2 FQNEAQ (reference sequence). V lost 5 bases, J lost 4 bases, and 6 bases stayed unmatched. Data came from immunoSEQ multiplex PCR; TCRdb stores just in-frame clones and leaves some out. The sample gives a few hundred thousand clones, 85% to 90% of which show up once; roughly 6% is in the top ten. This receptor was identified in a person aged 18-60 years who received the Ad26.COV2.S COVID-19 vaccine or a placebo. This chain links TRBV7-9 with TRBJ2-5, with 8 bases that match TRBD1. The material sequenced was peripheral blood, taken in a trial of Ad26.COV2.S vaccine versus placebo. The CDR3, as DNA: TGTGCCAGCAGCCCACAGGGGGGAGGAGAGACCCAGTACTTC. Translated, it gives CASSPQGGGETQYF.